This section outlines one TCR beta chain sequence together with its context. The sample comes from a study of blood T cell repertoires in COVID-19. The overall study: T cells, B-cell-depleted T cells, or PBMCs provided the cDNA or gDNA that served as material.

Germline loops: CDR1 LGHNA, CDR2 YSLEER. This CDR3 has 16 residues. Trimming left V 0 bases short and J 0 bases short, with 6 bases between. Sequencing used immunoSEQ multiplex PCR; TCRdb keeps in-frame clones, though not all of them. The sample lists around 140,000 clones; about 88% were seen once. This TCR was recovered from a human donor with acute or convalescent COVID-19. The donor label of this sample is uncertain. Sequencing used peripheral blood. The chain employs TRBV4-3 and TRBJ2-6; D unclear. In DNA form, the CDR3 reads TGCGCCAGCAGCCAAGACCCCATCTCTGGGGCCAACGTCCTGACTTTC. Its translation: CASSQDPISGANVLTF.